This entry lists 22 T cell receptor beta chains sequenced from one sample in a study of cytomegalovirus exposure and HLA in healthy donors. PCR was performed using 60 Vbeta and 13 Jbeta primers. Profiled with immunoSEQ multiplex PCR; TCRdb holds only in-frame clones, not every one. Its table records 95,000 to 150,000 clones. The sample taken for sequencing was PBMCs. These receptors all come from a man younger than 35 in good health and CMV-seronegative.

V gene TRBV2 combines with J gene TRBJ1-2; possibly TRBD1 for D (5 bases). The germline V and J ends were trimmed by 6 bases and 8 bases, with 13 bases remaining between them. This CDR3 has 12 amino acids. Germline values: CDR1 SNHLY, CDR2 FYNNEI. The CDR3 DNA is TGTGCCAGCAGGGGGGGAGGGCAAGGCTACACCTTC. Translation gives CASRGGGQGYTF.

The chain combines TRBV2 with TRBJ1-1; 10 bases agree with TRBD1. In germline, CDR1 is SNHLY, CDR2 FYNNEI. The CDR3 is 13 residues long. Trimming at V came to 6 bases and at J to 5 bases, leaving 3 bases not matched to a gene. The CDR3, as DNA: TGTGCCAGCAGAGGGACAGGGGAAACTGAAGCTTTCTTT. Its protein product is CASRGTGETEAFF.

The genes are TRBV7-9 and TRBJ1-5, with D possibly TRBD1 on 6 matching bases. Germline CDR1 SEHNR, CDR2 FQNEAQ (reference sequence). V was pared by 3 bases and J by 6 bases, with 15 bases between. The CDR3 has 15 amino acids. CDR3 region: CASSLGAGGSQPQHF. CDR3 nucleotides: TGTGCCAGCAGCTTGGGGGCGGGGGGCTCTCAGCCCCAGCATTTT. The full variable domain, in which reference TRBV7-9 and TRBJ1-5 provide the parts outside the CDR3, is DTGVSQNPRHKITKRGQNVTFRCDPISEHNRLYWYRQTLGQGPEFLTYFQNEAQLEKSRLLSDRFSAERPKGSFSTLEIQRTEQGDSAMYLCASSLGAGGSQPQHFGDGTRLSIL.

J is TRBJ1-2 and V is TRBV2; D may be TRBD1 (5 bases). V shed 6 bases and J shed 5 bases, with 16 bases lying between them. The CDR3 has 14 amino acids. CDR1 and CDR2 (germline): SNHLY, FYNNEI. The CDR3 sequence is CASRPGGIGYGYTF. The CDR3 DNA reads TGTGCCAGCAGGCCGGGGGGTATCGGGTATGGCTACACCTTC.

The chain joins TRBV20-1 to TRBJ2-1; no reliable D call. Trimming took 1 base from V and 14 from J, leaving 12 bases between them. CDR1 DFQATT and CDR2 SNEGSKA come from the germline V gene (reference sequence). CDR3 size: 11 residues. CDR3 protein: CSARVSPSEFF. CDR3 bases: TGCAGTGCTAGAGTTAGCCCTAGTGAGTTCTTC.

The chain combines TRBV5-1 with TRBJ1-1; 8 bases agree with TRBD1. This CDR3 is 16 amino acids long. J gave up 0 bases and V 4 bases, and 8 bases lay outside the gene matches. Per the germline V gene, CDR1 is SGHRS and CDR2 is YFSETQ. The CDR3 sequence: CASSLGQGAMNTEAFF. Written as DNA, the CDR3 is TGCGCCAGCAGCCTCGGACAGGGAGCGATGAACACTGAAGCTTTCTTT.

The chain carries TRBV19 and TRBJ2-5; perhaps TRBD2 as D (7 bases). V lost 3 bases and J 7 bases, leaving 21 bases between the germline ends. Germline values: CDR1 LNHDA, CDR2 SQIVND (reference sequence). This CDR3 is 16 amino acids long. CDR3 amino acids: CASSISPLAGAATQYF. The CDR3 region has the DNA TGTGCCAGTAGTATCAGCCCCCTGGCGGGGGCGGCGACCCAGTACTTC.

The chain combines TRBV30 with TRBJ1-1; D not resolved. The V gene lost 5 bases and the J gene lost 1 base, with 8 bases spanning the gap. The CDR3 length is 12 residues. CDR1 and CDR2 (germline): GTSNPN, SVGIG (reference sequence). Here the CDR3 reads CAWGLSNTEAFF. Here the CDR3 DNA reads TGTGCCTGGGGACTATCGAACACTGAAGCTTTCTTT.

J is TRBJ1-1 and V is TRBV9; tentative D call: TRBD1 (6 bases). V lost 4 bases, J lost 5 bases, and 15 bases lay in between. The germline CDR1 and CDR2 sequences are SGDLS and YYNGEE. The CDR3 sequence is 14 residues long. This CDR3 reads CASSPQPQGTEAFF. The CDR3 bases are TGTGCCAGCAGCCCTCAACCACAGGGAACTGAAGCTTTCTTT.

V usage is TRBV6-9 and J usage is TRBJ1-1; 11 bases are shared with TRBD1. The germline V gene encodes CDR1 MNHGY and CDR2 SVAAGI. This CDR3 region has 19 residues. V shed 3 bases and J 2 bases; nucleotides not matched to a gene: 14. The CDR3 region has the DNA TGTGCCAGCAGTTACCCCTTGACCGGGACAGGGGGAATCAACACTGAAGCTTTCTTT. This translates into CASSYPLTGTGGINTEAFF.

The V call is TRBV5-1, the J call TRBJ2-5; weak D call: TRBD2 (6 bases). The CDR3 sequence is 13 residues long. V dropped 0 bases and J dropped 5 bases, with 8 bases sitting between them. Germline assignment: CDR1 SGHRS and CDR2 YFSETQ. In DNA, the CDR3 is TGCGCCAGCAGCTTGGGCGGGACCGAGACCCAGTACTTC. Residues: CASSLGGTETQYF.

The chain links TRBV5-4 to TRBJ2-5; no clear D. Germline V gene data show CDR1 as SGHNT and CDR2 as YYREEE (reference sequence). Trimming shortened V by 4 bases and J by 4 bases, and 11 bases separated the two germline ends. This CDR3 is 13 amino acids long. Here the CDR3 reads CASSPGSRETQYF. The DNA of the CDR3 is TGTGCCAGCAGCCCCGGGTCCCGAGAGACCCAGTACTTC.

This chain links TRBV7-8 with TRBJ1-5, with D possibly matching TRBD1 (5 bases). V dropped 5 bases and J dropped 5 bases, with 19 bases sitting between them. Germline-derived CDR1 and CDR2 are SGHVS and FQNEAQ. The CDR3 has 16 residues. This CDR3 is CASSTSSGDYYQPQHF. DNA of the CDR3: TGTGCCAGCAGCACCTCGTCGGGGGACTACTATCAGCCCCAGCATTTT.

V is TRBV6-5 and J is TRBJ2-3, with D maybe TRBD2 (5 bases). Germline V gives CDR1 MNHEY, CDR2 SVGAGI. The CDR3 runs 14 residues. Deletions cut 2 bases from V and 3 bases from J, with 9 bases between. DNA of the CDR3: TGTGCCAGCAGTTACCGGGATCGAACAGATACGCAGTATTTT. The encoded protein is CASSYRDRTDTQYF.

In DNA, the CDR3 is TGCGCCAGCAGCCCTCCAACAGGCTCGAGCGAGCAGTACTTC. Amino acid sequence: CASSPPTGSSEQYF. This chain joins TRBV5-1 and TRBJ2-7, with a tentative D call TRBD1 (5 bases). Per the germline V gene, CDR1 is SGHRS and CDR2 is YFSETQ. This CDR3 spans 14 amino acids. Between the trimmed V and J ends, which lost 4 bases and 6 bases, there was a span of 17 bases.

This chain uses TRBV6-5 with TRBJ1-5; 7 nucleotides match TRBD1. The CDR3 length is 15 residues. V dropped 7 bases and J dropped 4; count of bases not matched to a gene: 10. Germline CDR1 reads MNHEY; CDR2 reads SVGAGI. CDR3 region: CASKRETGTNQPQHF. In DNA, the CDR3 is TGTGCCAGCAAAAGAGAGACAGGGACGAATCAGCCCCAGCATTTT.

The rearrangement uses TRBV11-2 and TRBJ1-2; possible D gene TRBD1, 5 bases. V shed 5 bases and J shed 1 base, with 8 bases lying between them. This CDR3 spans 13 amino acids. Germline V gene lookup returns CDR1 SGHAT and CDR2 FQNNGV. The DNA of the CDR3 is TGTGCCAGCAGCGCCGGGGGTAACTATGGCTACACCTTC. Encoded protein: CASSAGGNYGYTF.

The chain uses TRBV14 and TRBJ2-7; D is perhaps TRBD2 (5 bases). The CDR3 loop spans 12 amino acids. Per germline, CDR1 SGHDN and CDR2 FVKESK. Trimming took off 4 bases at V and 2 bases at J, with 6 bases between the two ends. CDR3 bases: TGTGCCAGCAGCCGGAGGACCTACGAGCAGTACTTC. This translates into CASSRRTYEQYF.

Its frequency marks this clone as medium-sized (0.01 to 0.1%). The chain recombines TRBV1 with TRBJ2-1; the table names TRBD2, a call not compared with the DNA. TRBV1 is a pseudogene locus. The CDR3 sequence is 16 residues long. CDR3: CTSSQELAGPYNEQFF. CDR3 DNA sequence: TGCACCAGCAGCCAAGAACTAGCGGGACCTTACAATGAGCAGTTCTTC.

V and J are TRBV19 and TRBJ1-1; D unclear. Germline loops: CDR1 LNHDA, CDR2 SQIVND (reference sequence). CDR3 length: 13 amino acids. V lost 5 bases to trimming and J lost 8 bases, with 15 bases between them. The CDR3 DNA is TGTGCCAGTAGTTTCGACCCGGGAATGGAAGCTTTCTTT. It codes for CASSFDPGMEAFF.

The CDR3 DNA reads TGCGCCAGCAGCCCGGACAGAACGAACACTGAAGCTTTCTTT. Encoded protein: CASSPDRTNTEAFF. The V call is TRBV4-1, the J call TRBJ1-1; a possible D gene is TRBD1 (6 bases). CDR3 length equals 14 residues. Trimming shortened V by 4 bases and J by 1 base, and 10 bases separated the two germline ends. CDR1 MGHRA and CDR2 YSYEKL come from the germline V gene.

The rearrangement uses TRBV5-4 and TRBJ2-6, with D possibly being TRBD1 (6 bases). There are 18 residues in the CDR3. Trimming shortened V by 4 bases and J by 0 bases, and 17 bases separated the two germline ends. CDR1 and CDR2 from the germline V gene are SGHNT and YYREEE (reference sequence). CDR3: CASSIWTVMFSGANVLTF. The CDR3 nucleotides read TGTGCCAGCAGCATCTGGACAGTGATGTTCTCTGGGGCCAACGTCCTGACTTTC.